This paragraph reports one TCR beta chain. What it binds is unknown. This entry is derived from a study of cytomegalovirus exposure and HLA in healthy donors. The CDR3 sequence is 16 residues long. CDR1 is MGHDK and CDR2 is SYGVNS in the germline V gene. V trimming: 6 bases; J trimming: 0 bases; junction bases outside the gene matches: 6. Points from the study as a whole: The study flagged some 180 TCR beta chains as cytomegalovirus-associated. As a later analysis showed, a missense DCLRE1C variant was linked to trimming of TCR beta V- and J-genes. It is likely that the observed cluster of highly shared sequence variants was a sequencing artifact.

The PCR ran on 60 Vbeta and 13 Jbeta primers. Assay used: immunoSEQ multiplex PCR; TCRdb lists only in-frame clones, some missing. There are about 160,000 clones in the sample; just under 80% occur only once, and about 1.3% lies in the top ten. The receptor's source is a man under 40 in good health and CMV-seronegative. Input material: PBMCs. The chain combines TRBV25-1 with TRBJ2-5; 11 bases align to TRBD1. The DNA of the CDR3 is TGTGCCAGCAGCCGGGACAGGGGGTCCTACCAAGAGACCCAGTACTTC. Amino acids: CASSRDRGSYQETQYF.